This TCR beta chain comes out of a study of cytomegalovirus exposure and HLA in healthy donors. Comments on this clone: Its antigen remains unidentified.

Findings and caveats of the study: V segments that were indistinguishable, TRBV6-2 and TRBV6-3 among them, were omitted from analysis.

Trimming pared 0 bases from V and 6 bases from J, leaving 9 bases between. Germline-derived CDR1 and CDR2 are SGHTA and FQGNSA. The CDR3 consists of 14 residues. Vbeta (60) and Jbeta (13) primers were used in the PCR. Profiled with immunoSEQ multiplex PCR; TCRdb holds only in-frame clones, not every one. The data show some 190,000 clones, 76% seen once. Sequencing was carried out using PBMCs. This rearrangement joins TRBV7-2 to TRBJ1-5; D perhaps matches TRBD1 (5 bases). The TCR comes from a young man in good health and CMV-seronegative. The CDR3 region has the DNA TGTGCCAGCAGCTTAGCGCCAGGGCTTCAGCCCCAGCATTTT. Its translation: CASSLAPGLQPQHF. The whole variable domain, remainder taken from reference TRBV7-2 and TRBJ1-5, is GAGVSQSPSNKVTEKGKDVELRCDPISGHTALYWYRQSLGQGLEFLIYFQGNSAPDKSGLPSDRFSAERTGGSVSTLTIQRTQQEDSAVYLCASSLAPGLQPQHFGDGTRLSIL.